This TCR beta chain was retrieved from a study of blood T cell repertoires in COVID-19. Turning to the study itself: T cells, B-cell-depleted T cells, or PBMCs supplied cDNA or gDNA.

Seattle's enrolled individuals joined amid active infection and were then monitored longitudinally. Produced via immunoSEQ multiplex PCR; TCRdb's table is partial and in-frame only. The sample carries 150,000 to 250,000 clones, 94% recorded once. Sequencing was carried out using peripheral blood. The sequence was collected from a man aged 30-40 years with COVID-19, enrolled during active disease.

Here the CDR3 reads CASSSLAGGGSYEQYF. For the CDR3, the DNA is TGTGCCAGCAGCTCCTTAGCGGGGGGGGGATCCTACGAGCAGTACTTC. The chain uses TRBV5-4 and TRBJ2-7; TRBD2 matches at 11 bases. Germline CDR1 SGHNT, CDR2 YYREEE (reference sequence). J gave up 1 base and V 3 bases, and 6 bases lay outside the gene matches. This CDR3 has 16 amino acids.